Listed here is a single TCR beta chain. This clonotype was seen many times. What antigen it recognizes has not been identified. The input lacks base qualities; no much larger clone sits a single base away. These data are taken from a study of T cell repertoires in cytomegalovirus infection (dated 2019 in TCRdb). Background on the whole study: Alongside well-studied HLA-B-restricted epitopes, the peptide stimulations were aimed at recently identified HLA-C-restricted CMV epitopes, whose presentation resists viral immunomodulation. Donor HLA type was relevant to the analysis, because carriage of CMV infection together with the matching HLA type was indicated by public TCR beta signatures. Study-level results and caveats: In both this cohort and an independent cohort of 352 donors, the cumulative frequency of public TCR beta family members distinguished carriers of CMV infection plus the relevant HLA type. The ex vivo response was dominated by HLA-C-restricted CMV-specific TCR beta clonotypes, which also provided the single most frequent clonotype in two of eight donors.

The treatment or condition label, as the study defines it: in vitro stimulation with specific CMV peptide epitopes to enrich CMV-specific T cells. Sequencing relied on an Illumina HiSeq 1500. TCRdb reprocessed the public reads (quality trimming at Q25 with fastp, clone calling with MiXCR) and kept in-frame beta chains. CDR3 protein duplicates are merged, each entry listing the most common genes and DNA. Within this sample are 640,000 or so distinct CDR3 sequences, with about 30% of them counted one time only. The ten top clones hold over 15% of the sample. The V end loses 4 bases and the J end loses 4 bases, and a stretch of 11 bases separates them. The CDR3 covers 13 residues, taking in both the cysteine and the phenylalanine. Only CDR3 DNA is held: 39 bases, read in frame from base 1. From the germline V gene, CDR1 is SGHTA and CDR2 is FQGNSA.

This material consisted of cultured PBMCs, taken from culture after CMV antigen stimulation. This receptor chain uses TRBV7-2 and TRBJ2-7; the D gene may be TRBD1 or TRBD2, since each aligns over 5 bases. This receptor was identified in a human donor in good health (CMV status not recorded). Some clones in this sample may be carry-over from other donors' samples. The DNA reads TGTGCCAGCAGCTCCGGGACCTCATACGAGCAGTACTTC. Its translation is CASSSGTSYEQYF.